These T cell receptor beta chains were read from a single sample in a study of cytomegalovirus exposure and HLA in healthy donors. The protocol was immunoSEQ multiplex PCR, while the TCRdb copy is restricted to in-frame clones and leaves out a portion. The data contain some 130,000 clones, 80% to 90% of them seen just once; the ten biggest clones take up around 11%. The sequenced sample consisted of PBMCs. These receptors came from a male donor in good health and CMV-seropositive. Both conserved end residues are part of each CDR3. The order of the fields is clone size, J gene, D gene, V gene, CDR3 protein. The D gene is left open where the match is weak. The listing skips clone size in some rows; elsewhere it reads once, few, many or a size class.

size: .
J: TRBJ2-7
D: TRBD2
V: TRBV7-9
CDR3: CASSPTGLAGNYKTEQYF

size: few
J: TRBJ2-7
D: .
V: TRBV19
CDR3: CASSSRAGRGYEQYF

size: .
J: TRBJ1-2
D: .
V: TRBV30
CDR3: CAWSLQGKNYGYTF

size: .
J: TRBJ2-6
D: TRBD1
V: TRBV30
CDR3: CAWGQGSSGANVLTF

size: .
J: TRBJ1-3
D: .
V: TRBV19
CDR3: CASSLNRDLSGNTIYF

size: .
J: TRBJ2-1
D: .
V: TRBV19
CDR3: CASSMVRGYNEQFF

size: .
J: TRBJ2-2
D: .
V: TRBV5-1
CDR3: CASSFDGRDAGELFF

size: once
J: TRBJ2-5
D: TRBD1
V: TRBV11-3
CDR3: CASSPGAVTGQETQYF

size: .
J: TRBJ2-2
D: TRBD1
V: TRBV19
CDR3: CASRQGLNTGELFF

size: .
J: TRBJ2-3
D: .
V: TRBV19
CDR3: CASSITGSTDTQYF

size: .
J: TRBJ2-1
D: .
V: TRBV30
CDR3: CASSPGLNNEQFF

size: .
J: TRBJ2-1
D: TRBD2
V: TRBV30
CDR3: CAWTLAGVGEQFF

size: .
J: TRBJ2-7
D: .
V: TRBV14
CDR3: CASSQQGLAYEQYF

size: once
J: TRBJ2-5
D: .
V: TRBV6-5
CDR3: CASSRNSRVEETQYF

size: .
J: TRBJ2-6
D: .
V: TRBV21-1
CDR3: CASSKSPGGGEPAYFSGANVLTF

size: .
J: TRBJ2-7
D: .
V: TRBV10-3
CDR3: CAISDPGRTYEQYF

size: once
J: TRBJ2-3
D: TRBD1
V: TRBV5-1
CDR3: CASSLGQGGADTQYF

size: .
J: TRBJ2-2
D: TRBD1
V: TRBV27
CDR3: CASSPPPGQGGAGELFF

size: few
J: TRBJ2-1
D: TRBD2
V: TRBV4-2
CDR3: CASSQVGLAVYNEQFF

size: .
J: TRBJ2-6
D: .
V: TRBV30
CDR3: CASRGVGANVLTF